This T cell receptor (beta chain) emerged from a study of patients and donors after allogeneic stem cell transplantation. Each CDR3 protein is one row after TCRdb ran MiXCR on the RT-PCR reads. The sample yields about 410,000 distinct CDR3 sequences, 16% seen once. This clonotype was found a few times. Sequenced material: blood, either unsorted or a sorted T cell fraction (not recorded which). This TCR came from a human donor who was either an allogeneic HSCT recipient or a stem cell or donor lymphocyte infusion donor (not recorded which). It is not recorded whose cells these are; they may come from a transplant donor.

This chain's CDR3 is CVDAAGPMNTEAFF. The CDR3 DNA reads TGCGTTGATGCGGCGGGGCCCATGAACACTGAAGCTTTCTTT. The genes are TRBV29-1 and TRBJ1-1; D might be TRBD1 (5 bases). The CDR3 length is 14 residues. Per germline, CDR1 SQVTM and CDR2 ANQGSEA. The complete variable domain, with remaining parts taken from reference TRBV29-1 and TRBJ1-1, reads SAVISQKPSRDICQRGTSLTIQCQVDSQVTMMFWYRQQPGQSLTLIATANQGSEATYESGFVIDKFPISRPNLTFSTLTVSNMSPEDSSIYLCVDAAGPMNTEAFFGQGTRLTVV.